Below, 25 T cell receptor beta chains from the same sample are listed, as sequenced in a study of OX40 agonist ivuxolimab in advanced cancers. Method: immunoSEQ multiplex PCR; TCRdb's copy keeps in-frame clones and lacks some. The table has 65,000 to 90,000 clones, around 80% seen once. The sample consisted of CD4+ or CD8+ T cells sorted from blood, taken in a trial of the OX40 agonist ivuxolimab. Receptor source: an adult with an advanced solid tumor such as melanoma, head and neck, liver or kidney cancer.

J is TRBJ2-5 and V is TRBV5-1; TRBD1 is a possible D gene (6 bases). The CDR3 is made up of 15 amino acids. Per the germline V gene, CDR1 is SGHRS and CDR2 is YFSETQ. Trimming removed 2 bases at V and 4 bases at J, with 15 bases between. The CDR3 nucleotides are TGCGCCAGCAGCTTAAGGGGGAGTTCGGGAGAGACCCAGTACTTC. Amino acid sequence: CASSLRGSSGETQYF.

This clone came up once. The chain joins TRBV10-3 to TRBJ1-1; the D gene is possibly TRBD1 (5 bases). The ends were cut back, 2 bases at V and 10 bases at J, with 17 bases in the middle. CDR1 is ENHRY, CDR2 SYGVKD, per germline. This CDR3 spans 14 amino acids. CDR3 protein: CAISERLDSFGAFF. The CDR3 bases are TGTGCCATCAGTGAGAGATTAGACAGTTTCGGAGCTTTCTTT.

V and J are TRBV6-1 and TRBJ2-7; 9 nucleotides match TRBD2. The V gene end was trimmed by 6 bases and the J gene end by 2 bases; junction bases not matched to a gene: 5. The CDR3 has 14 amino acids. Germline CDR1 MNHNS, CDR2 SASEGT. The CDR3 is CASSLERGAYEQYF. The CDR3 DNA reads as TGTGCCAGCAGCCTAGAGCGGGGGGCCTACGAGCAGTACTTC.

The genes are TRBV11-2 and TRBJ2-5, with a tentative D call TRBD1 (6 bases). The CDR3 has 15 amino acids. V lost 0 bases to trimming and J lost 4 bases, with 12 bases between them. Germline CDR1 SGHAT, CDR2 FQNNGV. The CDR3: CASSLDLRGRETQYF. CDR3 nucleotide sequence: TGTGCCAGCAGCTTAGATCTCAGGGGTCGAGAGACCCAGTACTTC.

The chain joins TRBV7-3 to TRBJ2-5; no clear D gene. V lost 5 bases to trimming and J lost 1 base, with 8 bases between them. The CDR3 runs 13 residues. Germline V CDR1 and CDR2: SGHTA, FQGTGA. The CDR3 DNA follows: TGTGCCAGCAGCCGATCTACCCAAGAGACCCAGTACTTC. Translating it yields CASSRSTQETQYF.

This clone appeared a few times. The rearrangement uses TRBV4-1 and TRBJ1-2, with unresolved D. The length of the CDR3 is 15 residues. Trimming left V 0 bases short and J 6 bases short, with 14 bases between. Germline CDR1 reads MGHRA; CDR2 reads YSYEKL. For the CDR3, the DNA is TGCGCCAGCAGCCAAGATGAAGGGCGAAGGCATGGCTACACCTTC. Protein: CASSQDEGRRHGYTF.

V is TRBV28 and J is TRBJ1-1; D gene unclear. The CDR3 totals 10 residues. CDR1 is MDHEN and CDR2 is SYDVKM in the germline V gene. V gave up 6 bases and J gave up 5 bases, with 4 bases separating them. DNA for the CDR3: TGTGCCAGCAGGGGAACTGAAGCTTTCTTT. Translated: CASRGTEAFF.

The chain carries TRBV6-5 and TRBJ1-1; 7 positions match TRBD1. Germline-derived CDR1 and CDR2 are MNHEY and SVGAGI. V lost 8 bases to trimming and J lost 10 bases; unmatched junction nucleotides: 7. The CDR3 length is 11 residues. The CDR3 DNA reads TGTGCCAGCCAGAACAGGGGATCAGCTTTCTTT. This codes for CASQNRGSAFF.

The gene calls are TRBV18 and TRBJ2-5; D may be TRBD1 or TRBD2 (5 bases each). Trimming pared 1 base from V and 2 bases from J, leaving 11 bases between. Germline loops: CDR1 KGHSH, CDR2 LQKENI. The CDR3 is made up of 15 amino acids. The CDR3 region has the DNA TGTGCCAGCTCACCACGAGAGGGACGGCAAGAGACCCAGTACTTC. It yields the protein CASSPREGRQETQYF.

This clone has a single count. The chain employs TRBV7-9 and TRBJ2-2; D remains ambiguous. Per the germline V gene, CDR1 is SEHNR and CDR2 is FQNEAQ (reference sequence). The CDR3 is made up of 13 amino acids. V gave up 6 bases and J gave up 4 bases, with 9 bases separating them. The CDR3 DNA sequence: TGTGCCAGCAGTCCACGACCCACCGGGGAGCTGTTTTTT. It yields the protein CASSPRPTGELFF. The variable domain in full, completed from reference TRBV7-9 and TRBJ2-2, reads DTGVSQNPRHKITKRGQNVTFRCDPISEHNRLYWYRQTLGQGPEFLTYFQNEAQLEKSRLLSDRFSAERPKGSFSTLEIQRTEQGDSAMYLCASSPRPTGELFFGEGSRLTVL.

The gene calls are TRBV5-4 and TRBJ2-1, with TRBD2 matching over 7 bases. The V gene's germline CDR1 is SGHNT and CDR2 YYREEE (reference sequence). The CDR3 loop spans 15 amino acids. The V gene end was trimmed by 3 bases and the J gene end by 0 bases; junction bases not matched to a gene: 3. The CDR3 DNA reads TGTGCCAGCAGCTCTCCGGGGGGCTCCTACAATGAGCAGTTCTTC. It translates to CASSSPGGSYNEQFF.

As DNA, the CDR3 is TGTGCCAGCAGCTTAAGGGCCTACAATGAGCAGTTCTTC. Protein: CASSLRAYNEQFF. This chain uses TRBV7-2 with TRBJ2-1; unclear D gene. Germline CDR1 is SGHTA and CDR2 is FQGNSA. This CDR3 contains 13 residues. V lost 2 bases and J 2 bases, leaving 4 bases between the germline ends.

J is TRBJ1-5 and V is TRBV2; D unresolved. V was shortened by 5 bases and J by 4 bases, with 6 bases between the two germline ends. Germline V lookup: CDR1 SNHLY, CDR2 FYNNEI. The CDR3 contains 12 residues. CDR3 sequence (DNA): TGTGCCAGCAGTTCGCAAAATCAGCCCCAGCATTTT. Translation: CASSSQNQPQHF.

The CDR3 region has the DNA TGTGCCAGCAGTTCCGACAGGTTTGGGGGATCCCAAAAGTATTTT. The encoded protein is CASSSDRFGGSQKYF. The chain is built from TRBV27 and TRBJ2-3; perhaps TRBD1 as D (6 bases). Trimming removed 4 bases from V and 13 bases from J, with 24 bases in between. The CDR3 runs 15 residues. The germline gives CDR1 MNHEY, CDR2 SMNVEV (reference sequence).

The chain couples TRBV4-1 to TRBJ1-1, with TRBD1 matching 7 bases. The CDR3 spans 14 residues. Trimming cost V 0 bases and J 11 bases; bases outside gene matches: 9. Per germline, CDR1 MGHRA and CDR2 YSYEKL. The chain's CDR3 is CASSQELSGGGAFF. CDR3 DNA: TGCGCCAGCAGCCAAGAGCTCAGTGGAGGGGGCGCTTTCTTT.

J is TRBJ2-1 and V is TRBV9; D not certain. V dropped 0 bases and J dropped 6 bases, with 10 bases sitting between them. This CDR3 has 14 amino acids. The germline V gene has CDR1 SGDLS and CDR2 YYNGEE. The CDR3 DNA reads as TGTGCCAGCAGCGTAGGGTTCAACCCCAATGAGCAGTTCTTC. This translates into CASSVGFNPNEQFF.

The chain has TRBV6-1 and TRBJ1-2, with 8 bases matching TRBD1. This CDR3 contains 13 residues. The germline V gene has CDR1 MNHNS and CDR2 SASEGT. With V trimmed by 5 bases and J by 6 bases, 5 bases remained unmatched. This chain's CDR3 is CASSIQGADGYTF. The DNA for the CDR3 is TGTGCCAGCAGTATTCAGGGGGCGGATGGCTACACCTTC.

V usage is TRBV5-1 and J usage is TRBJ2-7, with TRBD1 as a possible D gene (5 bases). The CDR3 is made up of 13 amino acids. The germline CDR1 and CDR2 sequences are SGHRS and YFSETQ. V lost 4 bases to trimming and J lost 2 bases, with 10 bases between them. The chain's CDR3 is CASSPDITYEQYF. The DNA for the CDR3 is TGCGCCAGCAGCCCGGACATCACCTACGAGCAGTACTTC. The full variable domain, with the rest looked up from reference TRBV5-1 and TRBJ2-7, is KAGVTQTPRYLIKTRGQQVTLSCSPISGHRSVSWYQQTPGQGLQFLFEYFSETQRNKGNFPGRFSGRQFSNSRSEMNVSTLELGDSALYLCASSPDITYEQYFGPGTRLTVT.

This clone was seen just once. This sequence joins TRBV28 and TRBJ2-1; no definite D call. Trimming cost V 1 base and J 0 bases, with 13 bases left between them. In germline, CDR1 is MDHEN, CDR2 SYDVKM. The CDR3 loop spans 17 amino acids. CDR3 in amino acids: CASSLSLLITSYNEQFF. The CDR3 region has the DNA TGTGCCAGCAGTTTATCTCTCCTAATCACCTCCTACAATGAGCAGTTCTTC. Complete variable domain (other parts from reference TRBV28 and TRBJ2-1): DVKVTQSSRYLVKRTGEKVFLECVQDMDHENMFWYRQDPGLGLRLIYFSYDVKMKEKGDIPEGYSVSREKKERFSLILESASTNQTSMYLCASSLSLLITSYNEQFFGPGTRLTVL.

The chain recombines TRBV15 with TRBJ2-7, with 10 bases aligning to TRBD1. CDR1 is LNHNV, CDR2 YYDKDF, per germline (reference sequence). This CDR3 has 17 amino acids. V shed 0 bases, J shed 2 bases, and the junction held 7 bases outside the gene matches. This chain's CDR3 is CATSREFSGQGPYEQYF. CDR3 DNA sequence: TGTGCCACCAGCAGAGAATTCTCGGGACAGGGGCCCTACGAGCAGTACTTC. The complete variable domain, with remaining parts taken from reference TRBV15 and TRBJ2-7, reads DAMVIQNPRYQVTQFGKPVTLSCSQTLNHNVMYWYQQKSSQAPKLLFHYYDKDFNNEADTPDNFQSRRPNTSFCFLDIRSPGLGDTAMYLCATSREFSGQGPYEQYFGPGTRLTVT.

Worth noting for this clone: Other DNA variants within this sample encode the same CDR3. J is TRBJ1-1 and V is TRBV5-1; 7 bases match TRBD1. V trimming: 2 bases; J trimming: 3 bases; junction bases outside the gene matches: 4. Germline V gene data show CDR1 as SGHRS and CDR2 as YFSETQ. The CDR3 is made up of 14 amino acids. The CDR3 bases are TGCGCCAGCAGCTTACAGGGGCCCTACACTGAAGCTTTCTTT. It yields the protein CASSLQGPYTEAFF.

The chain employs TRBV4-2 and TRBJ2-2; unclear D gene. The CDR3 is 14 residues long. The germline gives CDR1 LGHNA, CDR2 YNFKEQ. Trimming left V 0 bases short and J 4 bases short, with 6 bases between. The DNA of the CDR3 is TGTGCCAGCAGCCAAGATGGAAGCACCGGGGAGCTGTTTTTT. As protein: CASSQDGSTGELFF.

The chain is built from TRBV7-9 and TRBJ2-3; D gene ambiguous. The CDR3 is 17 residues long. V lost 3 bases and J lost 0, with 16 bases in between. The germline V gene has CDR1 SEHNR and CDR2 FQNEAQ (reference sequence). The CDR3 sequence is CASSLLTPLLSTDTQYF. The DNA for the CDR3 is TGTGCCAGCAGCTTGCTTACTCCTCTCTTAAGCACAGATACGCAGTATTTT.

V is TRBV5-4 and J is TRBJ2-3; 7 nucleotides line up with TRBD1. This CDR3 is built from 15 residues. With V trimmed by 0 bases and J by 3 bases, 4 bases remained unmatched. CDR1 and CDR2 from the germline V gene are SGHNT and YYREEE (reference sequence). The CDR3 loop is CASSLDRGGTDTQYF. Written as DNA, the CDR3 is TGTGCCAGCAGCTTGGACAGGGGTGGTACAGATACGCAGTATTTT.

In this sample, this clone turned up once. The chain has TRBV28 and TRBJ1-6; perhaps TRBD1 as D (6 bases). V was clipped by 4 bases and J by 5 bases, with 12 bases between them. In germline, CDR1 is MDHEN, CDR2 SYDVKM. The CDR3 is made up of 15 amino acids. The CDR3 region has the DNA TGTGCCAGCAGTTCCCACGGGGGCCATAATTCACCCCTCCACTTT. Its translation is CASSSHGGHNSPLHF. Together with reference TRBV28 and TRBJ1-6, the CDR3 gives the full variable domain: DVKVTQSSRYLVKRTGEKVFLECVQDMDHENMFWYRQDPGLGLRLIYFSYDVKMKEKGDIPEGYSVSREKKERFSLILESASTNQTSMYLCASSSHGGHNSPLHFGNGTRLTVT.